The clone carrying this TCR beta chain was found a few times. Its antigen is currently unknown. This sample was included in a study of cytomegalovirus exposure and HLA in healthy donors. General study points: In a later analysis, several top co-occurrence clusters appeared linked to parvovirus B19, influenza, CMV and Epstein-Barr virus.

Amplification used 60 Vbeta primers and 13 Jbeta primers. Sequenced by immunoSEQ multiplex PCR; TCRdb stores in-frame clones only, minus some. The repertoire has 160,000 or so clones, more than 65% of them found once; the top ten carry 4.7%. Germline V gene data show CDR1 as SNHLY and CDR2 as FYNNEI. Trimming cost V 3 bases and J 10 bases, with 16 bases left between them. This CDR3 spans 14 amino acids. The sequenced sample consisted of PBMCs. The chain has TRBV2 and TRBJ1-5; D not certain. This TCR was recovered from a man younger than 35 in good health and CMV-seropositive. The CDR3 coding sequence is TGTGCCAGCAGTGATTCGCCGCCAGAGCGTCCCCAGCATTTT. Translated, it gives CASSDSPPERPQHF.